This T cell receptor (beta chain) was identified in a study of shared clonotypes between healthy human individuals. General study findings and limits: It was observed that roughly 5.4% of naive CD4 clonotypes were shared across several donors.

To note about this clone: Its antigen is currently unknown. Other DNA variants within this sample encode the same CDR3.

The assay was carried out at the deep level. Per the authors' pipeline: As immunoSEQ supplied junction-only sequences (without quality scores), filtering differed. Sequenced by immunoSEQ multiplex PCR; TCRdb stores in-frame clones only, minus some. D and trimming were read from the DNA, whereas the V and J calls and clone size are those reported in that table. Altogether 1,500,000 or so clones are present, 98% to 99% being singletons, with the ten largest covering 0.3% to 0.45%. The CDR3 has 15 residues. In germline, CDR1 is MNHEY, CDR2 SMNVEV (reference sequence). Unmatched junction bases numbered 6, after V lost 4 bases and J lost 4 bases.

This receptor was taken from a man aged 25 to 45 in good health. Sequenced input: naive CD4+ T cells sorted from blood. The sample's subset: CD45RA+ positively selected. V gene TRBV27 combines with J gene TRBJ2-3, with TRBD2 matching 9 bases. The CDR3 DNA reads as TGTGCCAGCAGTTATAGCGGGAGAGTAGCAGATACGCAGTATTTT. This translates into CASSYSGRVADTQYF.